The clone carrying this T cell receptor beta chain was counted a few times. The target antigen is unknown. The source of the sample is a study of response to subunit inactivated influenza vaccine. General study results and limits: Authors proposed each seasonal influenza vaccination draws in few new T cells.

MiXCR was run by TCRdb on the RT-PCR reads, yielding one entry per CDR3 protein. The data show 500,000 to 600,000 distinct CDR3 sequences, with approximately 10% seen just once and more than 8.5% held by the top ten. Looked up from germline, CDR1 is LNHDA and CDR2 is SQIVND (reference sequence). The CDR3 is 13 residues long. V was trimmed by 3 bases and J by 6 bases, leaving 10 bases between them. This material consisted of PBMCs from blood, taken on the day of vaccination. The V gene is TRBV19, the J gene TRBJ2-3, with a weak D call TRBD2 (5 bases). This clonotype was sampled from a man in his forties or fifties who received an inactivated influenza vaccine. The CDR3 is CASSIGPGDTQYF. The CDR3 DNA is TGTGCCAGTAGTATCGGACCGGGGGATACGCAGTATTTT.